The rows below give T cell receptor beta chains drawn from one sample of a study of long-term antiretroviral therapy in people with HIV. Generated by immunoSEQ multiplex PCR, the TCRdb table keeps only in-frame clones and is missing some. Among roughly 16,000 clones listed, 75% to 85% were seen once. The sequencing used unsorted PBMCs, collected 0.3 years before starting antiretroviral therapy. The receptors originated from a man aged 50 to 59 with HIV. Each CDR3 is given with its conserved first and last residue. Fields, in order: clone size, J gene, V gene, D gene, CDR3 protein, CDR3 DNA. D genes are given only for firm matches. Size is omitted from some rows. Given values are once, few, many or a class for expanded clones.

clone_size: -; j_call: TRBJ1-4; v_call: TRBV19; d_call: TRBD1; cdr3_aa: CASSHPTGVKNEKLFF; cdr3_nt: TGTGCCAGTAGCCACCCCACAGGGGTGAAAAATGAAAAACTGTTTTTT
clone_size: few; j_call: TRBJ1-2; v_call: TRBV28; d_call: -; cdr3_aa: CASSRAARGLGYTF; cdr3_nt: TGTGCCAGCAGTCGGGCAGCGCGCGGGCTTGGCTACACCTTC
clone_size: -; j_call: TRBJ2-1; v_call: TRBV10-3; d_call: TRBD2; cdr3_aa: CAIKGDSGSAEQFF; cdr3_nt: TGTGCCATCAAAGGGGATAGCGGGAGCGCTGAGCAGTTCTTC
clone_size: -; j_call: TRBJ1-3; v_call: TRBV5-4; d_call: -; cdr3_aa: CASSAGRTPSGNTIYF; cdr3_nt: TGTGCCAGCAGCGCCGGACGGACACCCTCTGGAAACACCATATATTTT
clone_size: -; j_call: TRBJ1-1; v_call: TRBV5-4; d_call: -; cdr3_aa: CASSFGRTEAFF; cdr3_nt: TGTGCCAGCAGCTTCGGCCGCACTGAAGCTTTCTTT
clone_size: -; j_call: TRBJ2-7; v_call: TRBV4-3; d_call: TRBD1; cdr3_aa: CASSPRQGMSDEQYF; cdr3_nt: TGCGCCAGCAGCCCTCGACAGGGGATGTCAGACGAGCAGTACTTC
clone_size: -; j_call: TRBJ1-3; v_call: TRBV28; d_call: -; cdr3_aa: CASSPPPGNTIYF; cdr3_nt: TGTGCCAGCAGTCCCCCCCCTGGAAACACCATATATTTT
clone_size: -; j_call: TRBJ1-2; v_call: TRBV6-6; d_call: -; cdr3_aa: CASSPIGQHYGYTF; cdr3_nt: TGTGCCAGCAGCCCTATCGGACAGCACTATGGCTACACCTTC
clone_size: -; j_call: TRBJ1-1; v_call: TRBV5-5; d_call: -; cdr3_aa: CASSLGLNTEAFF; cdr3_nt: TGTGCCAGCAGCTTGGGCCTGAACACTGAAGCTTTCTTT
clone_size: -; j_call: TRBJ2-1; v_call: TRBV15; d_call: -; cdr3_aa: CATRTGSYNEQFF; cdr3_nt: TGTGCCACCAGGACGGGCTCCTACAATGAGCAGTTCTTC
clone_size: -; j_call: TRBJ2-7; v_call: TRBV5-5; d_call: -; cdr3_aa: CASSPDDYEQYF; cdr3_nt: TGTGCCAGCAGCCCTGACGACTACGAGCAGTACTTC
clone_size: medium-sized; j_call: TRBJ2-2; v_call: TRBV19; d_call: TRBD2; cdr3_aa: CASSPYHQGGMGELFF; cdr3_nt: TGTGCCAGTAGTCCCTACCATCAGGGAGGGATGGGGGAGCTGTTTTTT
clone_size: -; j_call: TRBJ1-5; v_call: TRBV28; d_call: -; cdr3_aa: CASNSGVRSNQPQHF; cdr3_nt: TGTGCCAGCAATTCTGGGGTGCGTTCCAATCAGCCCCAGCATTTT
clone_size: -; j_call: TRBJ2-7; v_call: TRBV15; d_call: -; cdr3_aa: CATSRGDVSEQYF; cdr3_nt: TGTGCCACCAGCAGAGGGGACGTAAGCGAGCAGTACTTC
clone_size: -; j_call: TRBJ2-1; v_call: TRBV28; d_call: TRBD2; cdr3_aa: CASAREVSYNEQFF; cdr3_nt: TGTGCCAGCGCCCGGGAGGTCTCCTACAATGAGCAGTTCTTC
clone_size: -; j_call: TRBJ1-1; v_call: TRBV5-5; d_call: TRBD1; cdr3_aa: CASSLTGGPNTEAFF; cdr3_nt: TGTGCCAGCAGCCTGACAGGGGGGCCGAACACTGAAGCTTTCTTT
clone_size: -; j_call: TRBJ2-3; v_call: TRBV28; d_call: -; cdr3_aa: CASSSDISTDTQYF; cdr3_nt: TGTGCCAGCAGTTCGGACATCTCCACAGATACGCAGTATTTT